This T cell receptor beta chain was recorded in a study of early T cells in non-severe SARS-CoV-2 infection (dated by TCRdb to the early 2020s). Describing the broader study: TCR sequencing used bulk RNA from unsorted whole blood, so alpha and beta chains could not be paired. Broader findings and caveats from the paper: VDJdb matching was skewed toward anti-spike CD8 responses and likely underestimated virus-specific expansions by missing private and CD4 specificities.

Receptor amplification or capture employed 5' RACE. The listed sequencing device is NextSeq 500. To correct for sequencing error and PCR bias, the TCR library protocol tagged individual cDNA molecules with unique molecular identifiers. Both TCR alpha and beta chains were sequenced, and tight co-correlation was observed between alpha and beta sequence abundances in each sample. On the authors' methods: Decombinator V4 was used to perform V gene, J gene and CDR3 annotation of TCR sequences. TCRs were defined as expanded if a significant change between any two time points was detected under a Poisson model with p below 0.0001. TCR abundances were normalised to the total number of TCRs sequenced in each sample and reported as counts per million. TRAV1-2 paired with TRAJ12, TRAJ20 or TRAJ33 defined MAIT TCRs, while TRAV10 paired with TRAJ18 defined iNKT TCRs. A search of VDJdb, accessed on 1 November 2021, was run for TCRs annotated to CMV, EBV and SARS-CoV-2, with TCRs annotated for multiple antigens excluded. The public reads were reprocessed in TCRdb via fastp at Q25 and MiXCR, keeping in-frame beta chains. Each CDR3 protein appears once, grouped with its most common genes and DNA. The V and J calls were not made by the authors but by TCRdb's processing. In this sample the table shows about 49,000 distinct CDR3 sequences, about 10% of which occur a single time. The ten largest clonotypes hold roughly a tenth of the sample.

This was a case-control study nested in a cohort of healthcare workers in London, UK, who had nasopharyngeal swab PCR tests and blood samples taken every week. Healthcare workers were recruited between 23 and 31 March 2020, during the week of the UK lockdown, and were followed weekly for up to roughly 15 weeks. The germline V gene (reference sequence) specifies SEHNR as CDR1 and FQNEAQ as CDR2. The CDR3, from cysteine to phenylalanine, totals 16 residues. Only CDR3 DNA remains: 48 bases, in frame from the first base. Here V drops 2 bases and J drops 2 bases, and the junction holds 4 bases not matched to any gene. As regards this clonotype: This clone's antigen is unknown. No base quality values were provided; no much bigger clone lies one nucleotide off.

The sequence links TRBV7-9 to TRBJ2-3; 10 bases in between match TRBD2. The sample consisted of whole blood. The sequence came from an adult who was a healthcare worker with PCR-confirmed SARS-CoV-2 infection or an uninfected control (not recorded which). The CDR3 loop reads CASSLTSGGATDTQYF. DNA sequence: TGTGCCAGCAGCTTAACCAGCGGGGGGGCCACAGATACGCAGTATTTT.